The sequence of this TCR beta chain was determined in a study of T-cell reconstitution after alpha-beta-depleted transplantation in children. Study outcomes and limitations: Several hundred graft clones that had expanded were reportedly the source of alpha-beta T cells about two months after transplant. Recipient T cells and thymic progenitors that survived were the source of the high TCRbeta diversity seen at day 60 in some patients. After one year, T-cell counts and TCRbeta diversity mostly came from new T cells.

This clonotype was observed a few times. Its specificity is not known. As it was prepared, the TCRbeta library received unique molecular identifiers. TCRdb reprocessed the PCR reads with MiXCR, giving one entry per CDR3 protein. The sample gives fewer than 450,000 distinct CDR3 sequences, 15% to 20% of which show up once; around 41% is in the top ten. The CDR3 is made up of 14 amino acids. Trimming stripped 1 base from V and 8 bases from J, with 14 bases between. Per the germline V gene, CDR1 is SGHTA and CDR2 is FQGNSA. This clonotype was sampled from a male patient between 2 and 10 years old who had a stem cell transplant for acute lymphoblastic leukemia, so the T cells may come from the graft donor. The chain has TRBV7-2 and TRBJ1-2; D gene uncertain. Sequencing used PBMCs, mostly from graft donor cells, obtained 360 days after TCRalphabeta/CD19-depleted stem cell transplant. Here the CDR3 DNA reads TGTGCCAGCAGCTTAGGGGGAACTGCGCAAGGCTACACCTTC. Its protein product is CASSLGGTAQGYTF.